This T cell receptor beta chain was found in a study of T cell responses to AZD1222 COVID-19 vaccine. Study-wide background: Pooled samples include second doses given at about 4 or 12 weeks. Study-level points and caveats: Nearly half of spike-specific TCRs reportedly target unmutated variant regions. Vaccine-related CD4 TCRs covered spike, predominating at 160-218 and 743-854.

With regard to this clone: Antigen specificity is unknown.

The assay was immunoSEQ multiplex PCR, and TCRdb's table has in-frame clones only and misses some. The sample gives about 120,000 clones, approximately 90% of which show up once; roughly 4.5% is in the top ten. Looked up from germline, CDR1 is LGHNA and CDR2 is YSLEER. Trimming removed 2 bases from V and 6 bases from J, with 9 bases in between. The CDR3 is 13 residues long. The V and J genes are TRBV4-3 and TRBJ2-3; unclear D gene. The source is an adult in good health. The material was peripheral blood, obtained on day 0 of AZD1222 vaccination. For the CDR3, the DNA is TGCGCCAGCAGCCAAATGGGTGGGGATACGCAGTATTTT. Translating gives CASSQMGGDTQYF.